The 5 T cell receptor beta chains given below trace back to one sample, sequenced in a study of CD8 T cells in Susac syndrome (dated by TCRdb to about 2019). Libraries were prepared through the immunoSEQ multiplex PCR assay. RNA was extracted using the RNeasy kit, and roughly 0.45 to 1 microgram was reverse transcribed with random hexamers. Through fastp at Q25 and MiXCR, TCRdb rebuilt clones from the public reads, retaining in-frame beta chains. CDR3 protein sequences are deduplicated, and each keeps its most common genes and DNA. The sample yields more than 95,000 distinct CDR3 sequences; 90% to 95% were counted once. Around 0.3% of the sample comes from the top ten. Sequenced input: CD8+ T cells from PBMCs. The receptors stem from a human donor with multiple sclerosis.

The chain is built from TRBV7-3 and TRBJ2-3, with 11 bases aligning to TRBD1. The germline V gene has CDR1 SGHTA and CDR2 FQGTGA. This CDR3 spans 16 amino acids. The trim removed 5 bases at V and 2 bases at J, leaving 6 bases unmatched. The CDR3 DNA reads TGTGCCAGCAGCCAACGGGACAGGGGGTCCACAGATACGCAGTATTTT. Translating it yields CASSQRDRGSTDTQYF.

The chain carries TRBV12-3 or TRBV12-4 and TRBJ2-2; 9 bases are a match to TRBD1. V was pared by 2 bases and J by 6 bases, with 1 base of the junction left unmatched. This CDR3 comprises 14 residues. As DNA, the CDR3 is TGTGCCAGCAGTTTACGGACAGGGGCCGGGGAGCTGTTTTTT. This codes for CASSLRTGAGELFF.

This sequence joins TRBV2 and TRBJ2-7, with 8 bases matching TRBD1. CDR3 size: 15 residues. Germline V gene data show CDR1 as SNHLY and CDR2 as FYNNEI. After removal of 1 base from V and 3 bases from J, the junction contained 5 bases not matched to a gene. The CDR3 DNA reads TGTGCCAGCAGTGAAGTACCAGGGGGCGGCTACGAGCAGTACGTC. Amino acid sequence: CASSEVPGGGYEQYV.

This rearrangement joins TRBV5-6 to TRBJ2-1; TRBD1 might be the D (5 bases). Germline V lookup: CDR1 SGHDT, CDR2 YYEEEE. The CDR3 spans 15 residues. Trimming left V 2 bases short and J 0 bases short, with 9 bases between. CDR3 in amino acids: CASSFRVSSYNEQFF. The CDR3 bases are TGTGCCAGCAGCTTCAGGGTGAGCTCCTACAATGAGCAGTTCTTC.

V usage is TRBV7-9 and J usage is TRBJ2-1, with 12 bases aligning to TRBD2. The junction had 8 bases not matched to a gene; V was cut back by 2 bases and J by 9 bases. The CDR3 is 16 amino acids. Per the germline V gene, CDR1 is SEHNR and CDR2 is FQNEAQ (reference sequence). CDR3 sequence: CASSLPTSGSPGEQFF. In nucleotides, the CDR3 is TGTGCCAGCAGCTTACCGACTAGCGGGAGTCCCGGTGAGCAGTTCTTC.